This T cell receptor (beta chain) was identified during a study of shared clonotypes between healthy human individuals. Study-level information: The cohort had two women and a few men, ages 18 to 49. General study points: Blood alone was sampled, and tissue repertoires likely differ.

In the authors' methods: Quality scores were absent from the junction-only immunoSEQ sequences, so filtering differed. Sequenced by immunoSEQ multiplex PCR; TCRdb stores in-frame clones only, minus some. V, J and clone size derive from that table, while D and trimming were established from the DNA sequence. The sample consists of around 350,000 clones, more than 60% of them appearing once. A word on this clone: What it recognizes is unknown.

The germline gives CDR1 MNHNS, CDR2 SASEGT. The CDR3 is 12 amino acids. The ends were cut back, 5 bases at V and 0 bases at J, with 5 bases in the middle. The V and J genes are TRBV6-1 and TRBJ2-7; D uncertain. The sequence came from a man aged 25 to 40 in good health. The sample comprised memory CD4+ T cells sorted from blood. Subset meaning: CD45RA-negative fraction. CDR3 residues: CASSYHSYEQYF. In DNA form, the CDR3 reads TGTGCCAGCAGTTATCACTCCTACGAGCAGTACTTC.